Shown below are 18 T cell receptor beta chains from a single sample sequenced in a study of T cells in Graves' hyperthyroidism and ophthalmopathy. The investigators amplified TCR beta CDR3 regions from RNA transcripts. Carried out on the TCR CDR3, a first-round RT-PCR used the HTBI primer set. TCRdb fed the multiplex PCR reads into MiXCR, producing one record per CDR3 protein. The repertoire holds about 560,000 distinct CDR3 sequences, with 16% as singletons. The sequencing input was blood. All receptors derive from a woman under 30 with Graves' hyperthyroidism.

CDR3 sequence: CATRGQGDRAYGYTF. The CDR3 nucleotides are TGTGCCACCCGCGGCCAGGGGGACAGGGCCTATGGCTACACCTTC. The chain recombines TRBV15 with TRBJ1-2; 9 bases are shared with TRBD1. The germline gives CDR1 LNHNV, CDR2 YYDKDF (reference sequence). This CDR3 spans 15 amino acids. V shed 8 bases and J 4 bases; nucleotides not matched to a gene: 11. Complete variable domain (other parts from reference TRBV15 and TRBJ1-2): DAMVIQNPRYQVTQFGKPVTLSCSQTLNHNVMYWYQQKSSQAPKLLFHYYDKDFNNEADTPDNFQSRRPNTSFCFLDIRSPGLGDTAMYLCATRGQGDRAYGYTFGSGTRLTVV.

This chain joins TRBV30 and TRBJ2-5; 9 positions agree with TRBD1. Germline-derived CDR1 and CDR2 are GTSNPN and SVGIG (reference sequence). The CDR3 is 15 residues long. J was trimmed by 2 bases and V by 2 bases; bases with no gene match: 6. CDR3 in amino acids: CAWSPGTGWQETQYF. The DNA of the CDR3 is TGTGCCTGGAGTCCGGGGACAGGGTGGCAAGAGACCCAGTACTTC.

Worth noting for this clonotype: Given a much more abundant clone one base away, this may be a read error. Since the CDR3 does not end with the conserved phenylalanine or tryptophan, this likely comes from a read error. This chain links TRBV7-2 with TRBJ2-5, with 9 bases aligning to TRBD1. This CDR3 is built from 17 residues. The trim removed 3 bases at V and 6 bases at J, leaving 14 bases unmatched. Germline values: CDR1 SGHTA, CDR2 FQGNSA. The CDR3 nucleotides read TGTGCCAGCAGCTTGCTTACCGGGACAGGGATAGTGAAGACCCAGTACCTC. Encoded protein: CASSLLTGTGIVKTQYL.

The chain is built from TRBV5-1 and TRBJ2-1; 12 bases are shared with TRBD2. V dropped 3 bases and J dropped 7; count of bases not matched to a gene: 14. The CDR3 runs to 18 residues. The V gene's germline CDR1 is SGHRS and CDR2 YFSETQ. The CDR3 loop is CASSYNLAGGHWENEQFF. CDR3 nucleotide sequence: TGCGCCAGCAGCTACAACCTAGCGGGAGGGCATTGGGAAAATGAGCAGTTCTTC. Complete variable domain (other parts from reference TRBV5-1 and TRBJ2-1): KAGVTQTPRYLIKTRGQQVTLSCSPISGHRSVSWYQQTPGQGLQFLFEYFSETQRNKGNFPGRFSGRQFSNSRSEMNVSTLELGDSALYLCASSYNLAGGHWENEQFFGPGTRLTVL.

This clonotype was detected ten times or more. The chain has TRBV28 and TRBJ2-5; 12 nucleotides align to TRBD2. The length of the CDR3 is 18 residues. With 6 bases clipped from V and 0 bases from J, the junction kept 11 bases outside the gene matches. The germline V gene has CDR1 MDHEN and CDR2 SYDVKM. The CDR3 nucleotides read TGTGCCAGCAGAGTAGTGAGGACTAGCGGGACCAACCAAGAGACCCAGTACTTC. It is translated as CASRVVRTSGTNQETQYF.

CDR3 residues: CAISGDRASEGLNEQYF. For the CDR3, the DNA is TGTGCCATCAGCGGGGACAGGGCCAGTGAGGGGCTAAACGAGCAGTACTTC. J is TRBJ2-7 and V is TRBV10-3; TRBD1 matches 9 bases. J gave up 5 bases and V 6 bases, and 17 bases lay outside the gene matches. The germline V gene encodes CDR1 ENHRY and CDR2 SYGVKD. CDR3 length equals 17 residues.

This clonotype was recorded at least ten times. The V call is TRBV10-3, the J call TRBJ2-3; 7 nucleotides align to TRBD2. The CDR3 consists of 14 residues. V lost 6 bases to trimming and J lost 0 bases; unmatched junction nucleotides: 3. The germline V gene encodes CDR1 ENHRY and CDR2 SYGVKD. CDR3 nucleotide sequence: TGTGCCATCAGAGGGCGGGGGAGCACAGATACGCAGTATTTT. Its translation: CAIRGRGSTDTQYF.

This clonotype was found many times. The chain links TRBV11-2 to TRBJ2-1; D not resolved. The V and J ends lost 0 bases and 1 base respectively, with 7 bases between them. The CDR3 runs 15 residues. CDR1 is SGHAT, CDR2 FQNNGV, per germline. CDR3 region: CASSLDLDSYNEQFF. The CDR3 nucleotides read TGTGCCAGCAGCTTAGATCTAGATTCCTACAATGAGCAGTTCTTC. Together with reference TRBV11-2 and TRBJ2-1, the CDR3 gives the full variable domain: EAGVAQSPRYKIIEKRQSVAFWCNPISGHATLYWYQQILGQGPKLLIQFQNNGVVDDSQLPKDRFSAERLKGVDSTLKIQPAKLEDSAVYLCASSLDLDSYNEQFFGPGTRLTVL.

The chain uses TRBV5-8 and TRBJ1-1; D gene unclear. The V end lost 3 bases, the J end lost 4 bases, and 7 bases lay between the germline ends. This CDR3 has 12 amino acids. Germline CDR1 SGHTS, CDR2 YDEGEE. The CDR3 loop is CASSWDGTEAFF. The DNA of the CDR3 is TGTGCCAGCAGCTGGGATGGCACTGAAGCTTTCTTT.

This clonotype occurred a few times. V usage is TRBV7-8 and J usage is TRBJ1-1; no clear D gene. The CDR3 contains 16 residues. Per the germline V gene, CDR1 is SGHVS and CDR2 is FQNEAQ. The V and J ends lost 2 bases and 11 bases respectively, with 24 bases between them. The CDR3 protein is CASSLLRISFSTSAFF. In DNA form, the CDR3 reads TGTGCCAGCAGCTTACTCAGAATATCTTTCTCAACCTCTGCTTTCTTT.

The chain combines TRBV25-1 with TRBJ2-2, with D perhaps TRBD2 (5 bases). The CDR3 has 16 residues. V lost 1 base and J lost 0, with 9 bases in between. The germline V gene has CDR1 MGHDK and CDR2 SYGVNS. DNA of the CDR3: TGTGCCAGCAGTGAATTCGGGATCGCGAACACCGGGGAGCTGTTTTTT. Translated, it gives CASSEFGIANTGELFF.

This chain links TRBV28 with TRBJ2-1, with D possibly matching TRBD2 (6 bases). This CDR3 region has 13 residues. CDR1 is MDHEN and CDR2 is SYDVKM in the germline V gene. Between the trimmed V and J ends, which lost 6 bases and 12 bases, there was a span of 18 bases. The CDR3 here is CASSRDSAGGQFF. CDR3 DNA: TGTGCCAGCAGCCGGGACTCCGCGGGTGGGCAGTTCTTC.

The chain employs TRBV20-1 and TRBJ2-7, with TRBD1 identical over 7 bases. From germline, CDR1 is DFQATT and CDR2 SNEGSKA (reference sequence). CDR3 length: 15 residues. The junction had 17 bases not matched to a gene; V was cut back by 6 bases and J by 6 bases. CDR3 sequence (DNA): TGCAGTGCCTCAGGTAGGGGGCGCACATTATCCGAGCAGTACTTC. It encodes CSASGRGRTLSEQYF.

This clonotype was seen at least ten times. The CDR3 loop reads CASSEGLERGYYEQYF. For the CDR3, the DNA is TGTGCCAGCAGCGAAGGATTAGAGCGGGGGTACTACGAGCAGTACTTC. J is TRBJ2-7 and V is TRBV9; the match to TRBD2 covers 8 bases. In germline, CDR1 is SGDLS, CDR2 YYNGEE. Trimming cost V 3 bases and J 3 bases; bases outside gene matches: 11. The CDR3 has 16 residues.

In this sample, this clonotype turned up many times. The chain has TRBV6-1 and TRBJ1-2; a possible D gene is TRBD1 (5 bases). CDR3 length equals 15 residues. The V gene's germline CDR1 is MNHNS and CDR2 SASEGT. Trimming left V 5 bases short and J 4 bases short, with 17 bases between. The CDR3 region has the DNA TGTGCCAGCAGTCCGAGTCCCGGGGGGACCTATGGCTACACCTTC. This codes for CASSPSPGGTYGYTF.

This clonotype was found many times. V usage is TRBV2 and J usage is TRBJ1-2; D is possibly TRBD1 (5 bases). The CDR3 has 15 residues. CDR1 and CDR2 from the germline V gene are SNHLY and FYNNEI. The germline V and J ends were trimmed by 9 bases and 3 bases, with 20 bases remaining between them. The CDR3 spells CASAAPLRDHYGYTF. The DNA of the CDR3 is TGTGCCAGTGCCGCCCCACTCAGGGACCACTATGGCTACACCTTC.

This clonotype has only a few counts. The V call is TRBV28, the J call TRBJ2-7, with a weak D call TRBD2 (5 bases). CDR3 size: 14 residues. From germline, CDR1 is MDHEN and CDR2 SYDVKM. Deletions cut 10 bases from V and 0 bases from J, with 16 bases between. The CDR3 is CAIKGGGSSYEQYF. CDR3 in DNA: TGTGCCATCAAGGGTGGTGGGAGCTCCTACGAGCAGTACTTC.

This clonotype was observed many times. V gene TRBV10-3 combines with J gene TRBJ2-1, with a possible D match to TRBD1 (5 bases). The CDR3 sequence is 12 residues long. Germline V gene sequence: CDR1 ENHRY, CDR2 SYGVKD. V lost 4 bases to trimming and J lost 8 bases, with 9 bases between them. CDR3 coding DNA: TGTGCCATCAGTGCAGGGTCCGATGAGCAGTTCTTC. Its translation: CAISAGSDEQFF.